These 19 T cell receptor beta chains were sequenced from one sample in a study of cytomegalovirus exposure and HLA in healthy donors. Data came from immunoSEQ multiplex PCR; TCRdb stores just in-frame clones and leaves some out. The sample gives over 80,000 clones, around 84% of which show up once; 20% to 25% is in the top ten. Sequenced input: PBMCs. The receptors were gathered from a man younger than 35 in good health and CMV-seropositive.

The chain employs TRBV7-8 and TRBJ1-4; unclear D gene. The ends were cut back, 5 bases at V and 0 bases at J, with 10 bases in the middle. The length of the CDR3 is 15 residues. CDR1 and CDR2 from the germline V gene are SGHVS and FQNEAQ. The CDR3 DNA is TGTGCCAGCAGCCTTCGGGATACAACTAATGAAAAACTGTTTTTT. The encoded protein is CASSLRDTTNEKLFF.

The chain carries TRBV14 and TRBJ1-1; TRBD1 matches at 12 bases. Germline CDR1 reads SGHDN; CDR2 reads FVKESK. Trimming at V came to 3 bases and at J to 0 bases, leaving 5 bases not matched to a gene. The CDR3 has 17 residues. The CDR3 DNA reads TGTGCCAGCAGCCAGGGGACAGGGGGCTTTATGAACACTGAAGCTTTCTTT. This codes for CASSQGTGGFMNTEAFF. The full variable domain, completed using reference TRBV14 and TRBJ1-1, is EAGVTQFPSHSVIEKGQTVTLRCDPISGHDNLYWYRRVMGKEIKFLLHFVKESKQDESGMPNNRFLAERTGGTYSTLKVQPAELEDSGVYFCASSQGTGGFMNTEAFFGQGTRLTVV.

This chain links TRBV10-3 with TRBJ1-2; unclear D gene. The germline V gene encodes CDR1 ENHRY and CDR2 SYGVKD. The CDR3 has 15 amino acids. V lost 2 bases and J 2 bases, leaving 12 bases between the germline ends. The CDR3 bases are TGTGCCATCAGTGAGGTTTTAGACATCAACTATGGCTACACCTTC. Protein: CAISEVLDINYGYTF.

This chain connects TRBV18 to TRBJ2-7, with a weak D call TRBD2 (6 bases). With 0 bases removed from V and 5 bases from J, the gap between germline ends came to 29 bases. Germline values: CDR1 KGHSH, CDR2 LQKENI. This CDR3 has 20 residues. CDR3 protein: CASSPPVFRPGVDGIHEQYF. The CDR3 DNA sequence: TGTGCCAGCTCACCACCCGTCTTCCGACCGGGGGTCGACGGGATCCACGAGCAGTACTTC.

CDR3 loop: CASSLGGGGVGNEQFF. DNA of the CDR3: TGTGCCAGCAGTTTGGGTGGAGGAGGGGTTGGCAATGAGCAGTTCTTC. The chain links TRBV28 to TRBJ2-1; D perhaps matches TRBD2 (6 bases). The CDR3 is 16 residues long. V lost 3 bases and J 6 bases, leaving 18 bases between the germline ends. CDR1 MDHEN and CDR2 SYDVKM come from the germline V gene.

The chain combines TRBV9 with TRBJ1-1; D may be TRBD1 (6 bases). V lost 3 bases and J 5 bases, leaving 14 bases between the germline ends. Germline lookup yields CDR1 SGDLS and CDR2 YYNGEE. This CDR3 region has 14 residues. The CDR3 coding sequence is TGTGCCAGCAGCGAATTGACAGGCGGGACTGAAGCTTTCTTT. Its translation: CASSELTGGTEAFF.

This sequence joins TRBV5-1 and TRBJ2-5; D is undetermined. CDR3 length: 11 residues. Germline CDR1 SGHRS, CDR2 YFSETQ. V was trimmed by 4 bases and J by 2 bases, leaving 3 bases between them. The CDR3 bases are TGCGCCAGCAGCGTACAAGAGACCCAGTACTTC. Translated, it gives CASSVQETQYF.

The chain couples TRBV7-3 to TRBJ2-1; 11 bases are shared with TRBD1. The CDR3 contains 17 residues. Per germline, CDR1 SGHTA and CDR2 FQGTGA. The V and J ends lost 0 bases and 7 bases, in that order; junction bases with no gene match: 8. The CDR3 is CASSLTTGQGAFNEQFF. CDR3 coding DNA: TGTGCCAGCAGCTTAACAACCGGACAGGGGGCGTTTAATGAGCAGTTCTTC.

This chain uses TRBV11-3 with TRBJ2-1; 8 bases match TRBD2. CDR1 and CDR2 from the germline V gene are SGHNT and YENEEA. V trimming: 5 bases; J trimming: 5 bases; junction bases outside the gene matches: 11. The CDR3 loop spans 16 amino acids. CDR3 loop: CASSITRTSLHNEQFF. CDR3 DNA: TGTGCCAGCAGCATTACGCGGACTAGCCTCCACAATGAGCAGTTCTTC.

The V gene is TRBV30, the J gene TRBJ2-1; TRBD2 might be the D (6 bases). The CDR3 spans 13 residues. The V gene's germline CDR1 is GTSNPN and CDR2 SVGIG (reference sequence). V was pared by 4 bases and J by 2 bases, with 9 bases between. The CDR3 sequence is CAWMEGPYNEQFF. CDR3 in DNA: TGTGCCTGGATGGAGGGTCCCTACAATGAGCAGTTCTTC. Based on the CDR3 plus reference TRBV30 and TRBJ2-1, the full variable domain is SQTIHQWPATLVQPVGSPLSLECTVEGTSNPNLYWYRQAAGRGLQLLFYSVGIGQISSEVPQNLSASRPQDRQFILSSKKLLLSDSGFYLCAWMEGPYNEQFFGPGTRLTVL.

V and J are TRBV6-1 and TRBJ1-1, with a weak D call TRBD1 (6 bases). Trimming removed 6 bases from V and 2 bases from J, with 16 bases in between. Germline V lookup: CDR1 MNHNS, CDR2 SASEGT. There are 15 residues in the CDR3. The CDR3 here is CASRWAGTTNTEAFF. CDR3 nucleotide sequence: TGTGCCAGCAGGTGGGCCGGGACAACCAACACTGAAGCTTTCTTT.

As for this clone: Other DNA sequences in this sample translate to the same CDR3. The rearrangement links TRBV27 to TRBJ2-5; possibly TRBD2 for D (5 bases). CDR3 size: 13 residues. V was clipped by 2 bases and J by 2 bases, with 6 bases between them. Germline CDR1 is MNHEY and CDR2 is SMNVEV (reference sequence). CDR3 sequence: CASSLSGQETQYF. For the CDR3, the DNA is TGTGCCAGCAGTTTAAGCGGACAAGAGACCCAGTACTTC.

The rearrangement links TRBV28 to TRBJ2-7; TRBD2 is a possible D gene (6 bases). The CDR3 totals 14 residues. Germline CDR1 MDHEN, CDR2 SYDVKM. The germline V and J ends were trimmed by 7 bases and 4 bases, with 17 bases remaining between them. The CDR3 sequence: CASTGTLGGYEQYF. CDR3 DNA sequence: TGTGCCAGCACCGGGACCCTCGGGGGTTACGAGCAGTACTTC. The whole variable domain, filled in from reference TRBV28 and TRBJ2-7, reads DVKVTQSSRYLVKRTGEKVFLECVQDMDHENMFWYRQDPGLGLRLIYFSYDVKMKEKGDIPEGYSVSREKKERFSLILESASTNQTSMYLCASTGTLGGYEQYFGPGTRLTVT.

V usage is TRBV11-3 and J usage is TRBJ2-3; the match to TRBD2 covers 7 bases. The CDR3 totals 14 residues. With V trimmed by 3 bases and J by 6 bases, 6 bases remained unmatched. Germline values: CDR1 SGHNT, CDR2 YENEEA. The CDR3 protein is CASSFSGIADTQYF. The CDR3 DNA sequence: TGTGCCAGCAGCTTCAGCGGGATTGCGGATACGCAGTATTTT.

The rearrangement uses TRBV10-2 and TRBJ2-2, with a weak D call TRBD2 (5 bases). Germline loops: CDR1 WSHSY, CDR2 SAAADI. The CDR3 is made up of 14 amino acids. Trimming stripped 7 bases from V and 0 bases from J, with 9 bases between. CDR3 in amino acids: CASKVGANTGELFF. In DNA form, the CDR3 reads TGCGCCAGCAAGGTCGGGGCGAACACCGGGGAGCTGTTTTTT.

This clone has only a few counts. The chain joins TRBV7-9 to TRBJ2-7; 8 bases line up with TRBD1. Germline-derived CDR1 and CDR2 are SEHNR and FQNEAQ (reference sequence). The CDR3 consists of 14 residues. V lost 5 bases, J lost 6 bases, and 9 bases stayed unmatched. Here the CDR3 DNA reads TGTGCCAGCAGCCCCTGGACAGGGAGAGGCGAGCAGTACTTC. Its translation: CASSPWTGRGEQYF. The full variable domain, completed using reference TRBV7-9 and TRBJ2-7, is DTGVSQNPRHKITKRGQNVTFRCDPISEHNRLYWYRQTLGQGPEFLTYFQNEAQLEKSRLLSDRFSAERPKGSFSTLEIQRTEQGDSAMYLCASSPWTGRGEQYFGPGTRLTVT.

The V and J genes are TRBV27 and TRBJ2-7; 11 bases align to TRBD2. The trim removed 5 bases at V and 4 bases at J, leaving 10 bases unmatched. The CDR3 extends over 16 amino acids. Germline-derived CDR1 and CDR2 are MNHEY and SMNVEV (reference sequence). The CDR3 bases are TGTGCCAGCAGTCCATCAGCACTAGCGGGGGCTTACGAGCAGTACGTC. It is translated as CASSPSALAGAYEQYV.

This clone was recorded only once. CDR3 protein: CASSLGLAGEQYF. The CDR3 nucleotides read TGTGCCAGCAGCCTGGGACTAGCCGGCGAGCAGTACTTC. The chain combines TRBV7-6 with TRBJ2-7; 9 bases match TRBD2. Trimming cost V 5 bases and J 6 bases; bases outside gene matches: 5. CDR1 and CDR2 (germline): SGHVS, FNYEAQ. The CDR3 is 13 amino acids.

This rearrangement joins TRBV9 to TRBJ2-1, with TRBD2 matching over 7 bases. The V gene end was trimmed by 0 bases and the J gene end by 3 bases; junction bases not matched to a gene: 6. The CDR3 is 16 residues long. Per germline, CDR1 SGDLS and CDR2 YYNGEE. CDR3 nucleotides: TGTGCCAGCAGCGTAGTTGGTCTAGCGGACTACAATGAGCAGTTCTTC. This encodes CASSVVGLADYNEQFF.